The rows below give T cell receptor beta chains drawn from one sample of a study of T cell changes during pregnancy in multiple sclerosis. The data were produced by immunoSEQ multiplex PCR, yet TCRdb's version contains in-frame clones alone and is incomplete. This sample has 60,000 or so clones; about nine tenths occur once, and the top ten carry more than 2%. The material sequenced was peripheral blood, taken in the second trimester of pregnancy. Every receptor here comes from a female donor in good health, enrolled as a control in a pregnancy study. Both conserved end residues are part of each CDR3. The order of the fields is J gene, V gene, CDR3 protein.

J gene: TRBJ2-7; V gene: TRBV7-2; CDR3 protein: CASRLGLESYEQYF
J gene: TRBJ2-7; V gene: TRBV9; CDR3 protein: CASSVGRTYEQYF
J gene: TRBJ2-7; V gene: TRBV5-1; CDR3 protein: CASSLSSASYEQYF
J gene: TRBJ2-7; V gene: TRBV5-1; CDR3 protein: CASSFPGRDYEQYF
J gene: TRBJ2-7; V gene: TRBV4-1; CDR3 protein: CASSQASGRSPHEQYF
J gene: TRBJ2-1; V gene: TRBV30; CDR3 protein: CAWSVEAGGPDEQFF
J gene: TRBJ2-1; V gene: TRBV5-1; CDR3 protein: CASSYGQGGNEQFF
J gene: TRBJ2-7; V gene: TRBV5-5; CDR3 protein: CASSPPGASGFTYEQYF
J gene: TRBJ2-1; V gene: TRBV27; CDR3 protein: CASTTVYNEQFF
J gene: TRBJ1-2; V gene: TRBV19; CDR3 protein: CASSLTPGDYGYTF
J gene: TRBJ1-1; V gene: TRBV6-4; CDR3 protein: CASSDRENTEAFF